The 10 T cell receptor beta chains reported below all come from one sample, sequenced in a study of identical twins. TCRdb re-analysed the 5' RACE reads in MiXCR, keeping a single row per CDR3 protein. The table lists around 960,000 distinct CDR3 sequences, about 12% of them singletons. In addition, the sample was reused for a study of yellow fever vaccine responses in identical twins.

The sequenced material came from PBMCs. The receptors originated from a woman under 30 in good health.

This clonotype appeared a few times. V gene TRBV5-1 combines with J gene TRBJ2-5; the match to TRBD2 covers 12 bases. With 2 bases clipped from V and 2 bases from J, the junction kept 7 bases outside the gene matches. This CDR3 has 17 amino acids. In germline, CDR1 is SGHRS, CDR2 YFSETQ. Written as DNA, the CDR3 is TGCGCCAGCAGCTTTACGACTAGCGGGAGCGGGCAAGAGACCCAGTACTTC. Encoded protein: CASSFTTSGSGQETQYF.

This clonotype has just one count. The V and J genes are TRBV7-3 and TRBJ2-6, with D perhaps assigned TRBD1 or TRBD2 (6 bases each). CDR1 and CDR2 (germline): SGHTA, FQGTGA. With 2 bases removed from V and 3 bases from J, the gap between germline ends came to 20 bases. There are 19 residues in the CDR3. The CDR3 DNA sequence: TGTGCCAGCAGCTTATGGGAAGATAGGGGGGTATTTGGGGCCAACGTCCTGACTTTC. Translation gives CASSLWEDRGVFGANVLTF.

This clonotype appeared a few times. The rearrangement uses TRBV20-1 and TRBJ2-3; 14 nucleotides align to TRBD2. This CDR3 comprises 18 residues. The V gene end was trimmed by 0 bases and the J gene end by 4 bases; junction bases not matched to a gene: 9. CDR1 is DFQATT, CDR2 SNEGSKA, per germline (reference sequence). The CDR3 DNA sequence: TGCAGTGCTAGAGATCTATATGGGACTAGCGGGAGTTCAGATACGCAGTATTTT. Protein product: CSARDLYGTSGSSDTQYF.

At least ten counts were recorded for this clonotype. This chain uses TRBV27 with TRBJ2-2, with 9 bases that match TRBD1. The germline V gene has CDR1 MNHEY and CDR2 SMNVEV (reference sequence). After removal of 2 bases from V and 6 bases from J, the junction contained 7 bases not matched to a gene. The CDR3 is made up of 16 amino acids. The CDR3 region is CASSLGTGYLAGELFF. In DNA, the CDR3 is TGTGCCAGCAGTTTAGGGACAGGGTATTTAGCCGGGGAGCTGTTTTTT.

The chain combines TRBV19 with TRBJ2-1; TRBD1 is a possible D gene (5 bases). This CDR3 contains 18 residues. Trimming left V 3 bases short and J 5 bases short, with 23 bases between. CDR1 and CDR2 (germline): LNHDA, SQIVND (reference sequence). The CDR3, as DNA: TGTGCCAGTAGTATGGGTAGGGGTGCGTTTCCCCCCCACAATGAGCAGTTCTTC. Translated: CASSMGRGAFPPHNEQFF.

This clonotype turned up a few times. The rearrangement links TRBV3-1 to TRBJ2-1; D may be TRBD2 (7 bases). V gave up 6 bases and J gave up 8 bases, with 23 bases separating them. Germline lookup yields CDR1 LGHDT and CDR2 YNNKEL (reference sequence). The CDR3 extends over 16 amino acids. CDR3 region: CASSRKGRGPWDEQFF. In nucleotides, the CDR3 is TGTGCCAGCAGTCGAAAGGGGCGGGGGCCGTGGGATGAGCAGTTCTTC.

Many counts were recorded for this clonotype. The rearrangement links TRBV2 to TRBJ2-4; TRBD1 agrees at 7 bases. The CDR3 covers 13 residues. CDR1 SNHLY and CDR2 FYNNEI come from the germline V gene. Losses at the gene ends were 7 bases for V and 8 bases for J; bases not matched to a gene: 8. CDR3 coding DNA: TGTGCCAGCACGGGACAGAGCCCCGACATTCAGTACTTC. Encoded protein: CASTGQSPDIQYF.

This clonotype was seen a handful of times. The rearrangement uses TRBV5-1 and TRBJ1-3; D is uncertain. The CDR3 contains 15 residues. The V gene lost 1 base and the J gene lost 0 bases, with 8 bases spanning the gap. The V gene's germline CDR1 is SGHRS and CDR2 YFSETQ. As DNA, the CDR3 is TGCGCCAGCAGCTTGTTGCCGAACTCTGGAAACACCATATATTTT. Protein sequence: CASSLLPNSGNTIYF.

This clonotype showed up just a few times. The V call is TRBV12-3 or TRBV12-4, the J call TRBJ2-1; no clear D. V lost 4 bases to trimming and J lost 9 bases, with 10 bases between them. This CDR3 region has 12 residues. The CDR3 DNA follows: TGTGCCAGCAGTTCCTGGACGGGTGAGCAGTTCTTC. Translating gives CASSSWTGEQFF.

This clonotype occurred a few times. The genes are TRBV28 and TRBJ2-1; D possibly corresponds to TRBD2 (5 bases). With 7 bases removed from V and 4 bases from J, the gap between germline ends came to 14 bases. The CDR3 length is 14 residues. Germline V CDR1 and CDR2: MDHEN, SYDVKM. The CDR3 loop reads CASNGVGVYNEQFF. The CDR3 nucleotides read TGTGCCAGCAACGGGGTGGGAGTGTACAATGAGCAGTTCTTC.